This T cell receptor (beta chain) comes out of a study of CD8+ T cells in alopecia areata. For the study at large: Oral tofacitinib (5 to 10 mg twice daily) was administered to treated patients. The study, taken as a whole, reports: Relative to normal scalp, lesional scalp, especially alopecia totalis/universalis, showed higher clonality. Possibly because of HLA-related factors, TCR sharing was less clear across patients than in mice. Amid tofacitinib therapy, many expanded lesional clones stayed present in scalp and blood.

Isolated RNA was reverse transcribed into cDNA used as the sequencing template. Measured with immunoSEQ multiplex PCR; TCRdb has only the in-frame clones, and not every one. The sample lists approximately 210,000 clones, around 66% seen once, with about 4.2% in the top ten. The germline CDR1 and CDR2 sequences are LGHNA and YNFKEQ. The CDR3 has 15 amino acids. The junction had 3 bases not matched to a gene; V was cut back by 1 base and J by 5 bases. Treatment defined: oral pan-JAK inhibitor, 5-10 mg twice daily. In regard to this clone: Its antigen is currently unknown.

The TCR was taken from a human donor with alopecia areata. V and J are TRBV4-2 and TRBJ2-2; 8 nucleotides agree with TRBD1. The material was CD4+ T cells sorted from blood, obtained at week 4, from a patient treated with tofacitinib. CDR3 amino acids: CASSQGTGSTGELFF. CDR3 nucleotides: TGTGCCAGCAGCCAAGGGACAGGGTCGACCGGGGAGCTGTTTTTT.